Following are 18 T cell receptor beta chains from one sample sequenced in a study of beta chain features in type 1 diabetes. TCRB transcripts that were expressed got sequenced, as all of the isolated RNA had been reverse transcribed. The assay was immunoSEQ multiplex PCR, and TCRdb's table has in-frame clones only and misses some. The data contain about 360,000 clones, roughly 12% of them seen just once; the ten biggest clones take up around 0.02%. The material sequenced was naive CD4+ T cells from blood. The receptors shown here come from a man aged 18 to 30 in good health.

This sequence joins TRBV28 and TRBJ1-1; possibly TRBD1 for D (6 bases). Trimming took 5 bases from V and 1 from J, leaving 17 bases between them. The CDR3 has 16 residues. The germline CDR1 and CDR2 sequences are MDHEN and SYDVKM. For the CDR3, the DNA is TGTGCCAGCAGTCCCAGGGGATGGACACAGAACACTGAAGCTTTCTTT. Translated: CASSPRGWTQNTEAFF.

The V and J genes are TRBV13 and TRBJ2-7; no clear D gene. Germline CDR1 reads PRHDT; CDR2 reads FYEKMQ (reference sequence). With 4 bases removed from V and 3 bases from J, the gap between germline ends came to 4 bases. The CDR3 runs to 11 residues. Here the CDR3 reads CASSSLYEQYF. Written as DNA, the CDR3 is TGTGCCAGCAGCTCCCTCTACGAGCAGTACTTC.

This clone turned up a few times. V is TRBV7-9 and J is TRBJ2-1, with D possibly TRBD1 on 6 matching bases. This CDR3 region has 16 residues. V was shortened by 1 base and J by 0 bases, with 10 bases between the two germline ends. Germline V gives CDR1 SEHNR, CDR2 FQNEAQ (reference sequence). Here the CDR3 DNA reads TGTGCCAGCAGCTTAGATTTAGGGGGCTCCTACAATGAGCAGTTCTTC. Amino acids: CASSLDLGGSYNEQFF.

A few counts support this clone. The V and J genes are TRBV11-2 and TRBJ2-3, with D possibly matching TRBD1 (5 bases). This CDR3 region has 13 residues. Trimming removed 1 base from V and 5 bases from J, with 7 bases in between. Germline loops: CDR1 SGHAT, CDR2 FQNNGV. The CDR3 sequence is CASSLVGVDTQYF. The CDR3 DNA sequence: TGTGCCAGCAGCTTAGTAGGGGTAGATACGCAGTATTTT.

The table lists this clone with a few counts. This rearrangement joins TRBV9 to TRBJ2-2, with D maybe TRBD1 (6 bases). Trimming stripped 3 bases from V and 2 bases from J, with 8 bases between. The CDR3 loop spans 14 amino acids. The germline V gene encodes CDR1 SGDLS and CDR2 YYNGEE. CDR3 coding DNA: TGTGCCAGCAGCGACAGGGTAAACACCGGGGAGCTGTTTTTT. It specifies CASSDRVNTGELFF.

The V and J genes are TRBV18 and TRBJ2-7; D perhaps matches TRBD2 (5 bases). V shed 4 bases and J shed 5 bases, with 12 bases lying between them. Germline V CDR1 and CDR2: KGHSH, LQKENI. The CDR3 has 13 amino acids. Here the CDR3 reads CASSQQRVDEQYF. Here the CDR3 DNA reads TGTGCCAGCTCACAACAGAGGGTCGACGAGCAGTACTTC.

This clone has just a few counts. CDR3 bases: TGTGCCAGCTACAGGGGTAACTACAATGAGCAGTTCTTC. Amino acids: CASYRGNYNEQFF. The V call is TRBV5-6, the J call TRBJ2-1, with 7 nucleotides matching TRBD1. Germline-derived CDR1 and CDR2 are SGHDT and YYEEEE. With 7 bases clipped from V and 3 bases from J, the junction kept 4 bases outside the gene matches. The CDR3 has 13 amino acids.

The sample holds one count of this clone. The chain has TRBV7-8 and TRBJ2-5; TRBD2 matches at 11 bases. The germline V gene has CDR1 SGHVS and CDR2 FQNEAQ. J was trimmed by 2 bases and V by 1 base; bases with no gene match: 12. The CDR3 has 19 amino acids. The CDR3 region is CASSLGRLAGRTEQETQYF. The DNA for the CDR3 is TGTGCCAGCAGCTTAGGGAGACTAGCGGGACGTACCGAACAAGAGACCCAGTACTTC.

In this sample, this clone turned up a few times. The chain recombines TRBV28 with TRBJ2-7; 10 nucleotides match TRBD2. The germline V gene has CDR1 MDHEN and CDR2 SYDVKM. This CDR3 contains 15 residues. V was clipped by 6 bases and J by 2 bases; unmatched bases: 7. The DNA of the CDR3 is TGTGCCAGCAGCCTGACTAGCGGGTTTCCCTACGAGCAGTACTTC. Translating gives CASSLTSGFPYEQYF.

This clone was found a few times. V gene TRBV25-1 combines with J gene TRBJ1-1, with D hard to call. Between the trimmed V and J ends, which lost 6 bases and 0 bases, there was a span of 5 bases. The length of the CDR3 is 12 residues. The germline V gene encodes CDR1 MGHDK and CDR2 SYGVNS. The CDR3: CASRNMNTEAFF. The CDR3, as DNA: TGTGCCAGCAGAAACATGAACACTGAAGCTTTCTTT. Complete variable domain (other parts from reference TRBV25-1 and TRBJ1-1): EADIYQTPRYLVIGTGKKITLECSQTMGHDKMYWYQQDPGMELHLIHYSYGVNSTEKGDLSSESTVSRIRTEHFPLTLESARPSHTSQYLCASRNMNTEAFFGQGTRLTVV.

CDR3 nucleotide sequence: TGTGCCAGCAGCTTAAGACAGGGGAGTGAGCAGTTCTTC. It yields the protein CASSLRQGSEQFF. The V and J genes are TRBV7-2 and TRBJ2-1; 8 bases fit TRBD1. The CDR3 runs to 13 residues. The V gene's germline CDR1 is SGHTA and CDR2 FQGNSA. The V gene end was trimmed by 2 bases and the J gene end by 9 bases; junction bases not matched to a gene: 3.

The rearrangement links TRBV7-2 to TRBJ2-6; D not resolved. The germline gives CDR1 SGHTA, CDR2 FQGNSA. This CDR3 is 14 amino acids long. Trimming took 7 bases from V and 2 from J, leaving 9 bases between them. The CDR3 DNA sequence: TGTGCCAGCACCCCCCAGGCTGGGGCCAACGTCCTGACTTTC. The encoded protein is CASTPQAGANVLTF.

This sequence joins TRBV7-9 and TRBJ1-3, with TRBD1 identical over 10 bases. The ends lost 5 bases at V and 2 bases at J; junction bases unmatched: 9. This CDR3 is built from 17 residues. Germline values: CDR1 SEHNR, CDR2 FQNEAQ (reference sequence). CDR3 sequence reads: CASSQPTGGIAGNTIYF. In nucleotides, the CDR3 is TGTGCCAGCAGCCAGCCGACAGGGGGCATCGCTGGAAACACCATATATTTT.

A few counts support this clone. In DNA form, the CDR3 reads TGTGCCAGCAGTGAAGTGAGGGGGCTGAACACTGAAGCTTTCTTT. Its protein is CASSEVRGLNTEAFF. The V and J genes are TRBV25-1 and TRBJ1-1; 7 nucleotides agree with TRBD1. Trimming at V came to 2 bases and at J to 0 bases, leaving 3 bases not matched to a gene. The CDR3 is 15 residues long. Germline CDR1 MGHDK, CDR2 SYGVNS.

This sequence joins TRBV10-2 and TRBJ2-7, with D possibly being TRBD2 (6 bases). Germline CDR1 reads WSHSY; CDR2 reads SAAADI. Trimming took off 0 bases at V and 2 bases at J, with 23 bases between the two ends. The CDR3 is made up of 19 amino acids. The DNA of the CDR3 is TGCGCCAGCAGTGAGTCGCTTGGCACGAGGGCGGGAAGGGCCTACGAGCAGTACTTC. Amino acid sequence: CASSESLGTRAGRAYEQYF.

This clone was found a few times. The gene calls are TRBV5-1 and TRBJ2-7; 7 bases line up with TRBD1. Germline lookup yields CDR1 SGHRS and CDR2 YFSETQ. The V gene end was trimmed by 3 bases and the J gene end by 9 bases; junction bases not matched to a gene: 12. The CDR3 is made up of 14 amino acids. The CDR3 spells CASSSLDRTRRQYF. The CDR3 bases are TGCGCCAGCAGCTCATTGGACAGGACAAGGAGGCAGTACTTC.

V usage is TRBV7-6 and J usage is TRBJ2-1, with 9 bases fitting TRBD2. CDR1 is SGHVS, CDR2 FNYEAQ, per germline. The CDR3 has 15 residues. The J segment lost 9 bases and the V segment lost 2 bases, leaving 8 bases of the junction unmatched. This chain's CDR3 is CASSLRASGTGEQFF. The CDR3, as DNA: TGTGCCAGCAGCTTAAGGGCTAGCGGGACCGGTGAGCAGTTCTTC.

This chain links TRBV11-1 with TRBJ1-1; D gene ambiguous. The CDR3 totals 13 residues. Trimming took 0 bases from V and 5 from J, leaving 7 bases between them. The germline V gene has CDR1 SGHAT and CDR2 FQDESV (reference sequence). The chain's CDR3 is CASSLALETEAFF. The CDR3 nucleotides are TGTGCCAGCAGCTTAGCGCTAGAAACTGAAGCTTTCTTT.